The entry below gives a single TCR beta chain sequence along with its context. The sample holds one count of this clone. Its antigen specificity is not known. Qualities for individual bases were not recorded, and no much larger clone is one base off. The data derive from a study of a mutant IDH1 vaccine in newly diagnosed glioma (dated by TCRdb to the early 2020s). At the level of the whole study: Patients were given eight vaccinations, in weeks 1, 3, 5, 7, 11, 15, 19 and 23, which matched visits V03 through V10. Of the roughly 33 treated patients, about 62% were male and 37.5% were female, and a mean age of approximately 40 years was recorded. In the chemotherapy-containing groups, vaccination started alongside temozolomide cycles, whereas in patients who had radiotherapy alone it started 4-6 weeks after radiotherapy. Peripheral blood was collected at six visits: V03 (baseline), V05, V07, V10, V12 and V13. Longitudinal TCRB deep sequencing was done for some 26 treated patients, wherever samples were available for exploratory analyses. Before enrollment, patients had received standard therapy of radiotherapy alone, temozolomide alone, or radiochemotherapy with temozolomide; most received the combination.

Library prep was done by the immunoSEQ multiplex PCR assay. The hsTCRB Kit was used according to the manufacturer's protocol to amplify rearranged TCR beta chain sequences. Sequencing of TCRB libraries was carried out on an Illumina MiSeq. The authors' pipeline ran thus. Demultiplexing, trimming and gene mapping were performed with the kit vendor's proprietary platform. The source is immuneACCESS, and TCRdb retained only in-frame sequences with V and J called. Part of the clones is not carried over; for the studies checked, unresolved V genes explain less than half of this, and the remainder is unexplained. The V and J calls and clone size come from that table; D and trimming were worked out from the DNA. This sample holds around 61,000 clones; 80% to 90% were observed only once. The ten largest clones add up to approximately 4.6% of the sample. The CDR3, cysteine through phenylalanine, is 14 amino acids long. Just the 42-base CDR3 DNA is kept, in frame starting at base 1. Cut back by 2 bases and 4 bases, the V and J ends lie 13 bases apart. The germline V gene yields SGHDT for CDR1 and YYEEEE for CDR2.

What the research found in general, with its limitations: Immune responses induced by the vaccine were seen in 93.3% of patients across multiple MHC alleles. Availability determined which PBMC samples were chosen for TCRB deep sequencing. Changes in the top peripheral T cell clonotypes picked up by TCRB sequencing did not appear to be linked to pseudoprogression. The authors stated that sample limitations prevented analyses of patient blood samples from being reproduced.

The sample's time point, from its label and the paper: week 5, during vaccination. A 20-mer mutant IDH1 peptide at 300 micrograms in Montanide made up each vaccine dose, which was injected subcutaneously together with topical imiquimod. All donors had newly diagnosed IDH1-mutant astrocytomas of WHO grade 3 or 4 that showed loss of nuclear ATRX. The samples were drawn from NOA16, a multicentre, single-arm, open-label phase I trial in Germany that tested a mutant IDH1 peptide vaccine in humans for the first time. The DNeasy Blood and Tissue Kit was used to extract genomic DNA from EDTA blood for TCRB sequencing.

This material consisted of PBMCs, taken from a glioma patient whose treatment included an IDH1 peptide vaccine. This clonotype was obtained from a woman between 35 and 50 years old with glioma. The rearranged chain carries TRBV5-6 and TRBJ2-7; matching of 7 bases hints at TRBD1 as the D gene. The CDR3 amino acid sequence is: CASSFQGGGYEQYF. The DNA reads TGTGCCAGCAGCTTTCAGGGGGGTGGGTACGAGCAGTACTTC.